This T cell receptor (beta chain) was captured in a study of blood T cell repertoires in COVID-19. Study information: T cells, B-cell-depleted T cells, or PBMCs provided the cDNA or gDNA that served as material.

Per the original methods: How many nucleated cells were present was estimated from reference gene primer amplification. Here immunoSEQ multiplex PCR was the method, and the copy in TCRdb shows in-frame clones only, minus some. That table gives V, J and clone size, and the DNA gave D and trimming. The table shows some 130,000 clones, with around 80% occurring only once. Participants were aged roughly 18 to 89 years from about two dozen US areas. Clinical history as reported by participants underpinned cohort assignment. The CDR3 runs 12 residues. After removal of 5 bases from V and 8 bases from J, the junction contained 4 bases not matched to a gene. The germline V gene has CDR1 SEHNR and CDR2 FQNEAQ (reference sequence).

Sequenced: PBMCs or T cells enriched from blood (not recorded which). The chain recombines TRBV7-9 with TRBJ1-1; 8 bases agree with TRBD1. The TCR originated in a man aged 40-55 years with acute COVID-19. CDR3 nucleotide sequence: TGTGCCAGCAGCGCCCAGGGGGCGGAAGCTTTCTTT. Protein sequence: CASSAQGAEAFF.